The source of this T cell receptor (beta chain) is a study of Tregs in tolerant kidney transplant recipients. Study background: Mixed chimerism was transient after nonmyeloablative marrow transplants from related graft donors. General study results and limits: The small number of patients limits these findings pending further validation.

Profiling relied on immunoSEQ multiplex PCR, and the TCRdb table lists in-frame clones only, not all of them. The repertoire holds about 94,000 clones, with under 95% as singletons. CDR3 length: 18 amino acids. V shed 5 bases and J 2 bases; nucleotides not matched to a gene: 13. The germline CDR1 and CDR2 sequences are SGHTA and FQGNSA. As to this clone: The antigen is not known.

The source is a human donor who received a combined kidney and bone marrow transplant. Material: CD4+ T cells from blood, obtained before the transplant. The J gene is TRBJ2-7, the V gene TRBV7-2; 12 positions agree with TRBD2. The CDR3 DNA reads TGTGCCAGCAGCCTCAAAGGCCCTAGCGGGGGGGAGACCTACGAGCAGTACTTC. It specifies CASSLKGPSGGETYEQYF.